The 27 T cell receptor beta chains below were found in one sample sequenced in a study of blood T cell repertoires in COVID-19. TCRdb's table, derived via immunoSEQ multiplex PCR, lists solely in-frame clones and lacks some. The sample includes about 150,000 clones, around 83% of them seen just once. Source material: peripheral blood. These receptors all come from a woman in her sixties or seventies with acute or convalescent COVID-19.

This clone was counted only a few times. The chain employs TRBV5-8 and TRBJ1-3; D call uncertain. This CDR3 is built from 16 residues. V was clipped by 1 base and J by 3 bases, with 14 bases between them. From germline, CDR1 is SGHTS and CDR2 YDEGEE. The CDR3: CASSLYKGAVGNTIYF. The CDR3 DNA reads as TGTGCCAGCAGCTTGTATAAGGGAGCGGTTGGAAACACCATATATTTT.

The genes are TRBV11-3 and TRBJ2-2; possible D gene TRBD2, 6 bases. Germline V gene sequence: CDR1 SGHNT, CDR2 YENEEA. V was cut by 5 bases and J by 7 bases, with 8 bases left in between. CDR3 length equals 12 residues. The chain's CDR3 is CASSRAGGELFF. The DNA for the CDR3 is TGTGCCAGCAGCCGAGCGGGCGGGGAGCTGTTTTTT.

The chain links TRBV30 to TRBJ1-6, with D possibly TRBD1 on 5 matching bases. The CDR3 extends over 14 amino acids. Germline lookup yields CDR1 GTSNPN and CDR2 SVGIG (reference sequence). V shed 0 bases and J shed 9 bases, with 12 bases lying between them. CDR3 region: CAWSVSGGGSPLHF. The CDR3 region has the DNA TGTGCCTGGAGTGTCTCGGGGGGGGGTTCACCCCTCCACTTT.

The chain links TRBV27 to TRBJ1-3; 7 positions agree with TRBD1. The V gene end was trimmed by 3 bases and the J gene end by 4 bases; junction bases not matched to a gene: 6. The germline V gene has CDR1 MNHEY and CDR2 SMNVEV (reference sequence). This CDR3 contains 15 residues. CDR3 nucleotides: TGTGCCAGCAGTTTGACAGGGACGGGGGGAAACACCATATATTTT. It encodes CASSLTGTGGNTIYF.

The rearrangement links TRBV9 to TRBJ1-1; 8 bases line up with TRBD1. Germline CDR1 reads SGDLS; CDR2 reads YYNGEE. J gave up 6 bases and V 5 bases, and 12 bases lay outside the gene matches. The CDR3 is made up of 15 amino acids. CDR3 DNA sequence: TGTGCCAGCAGTCCAAACAGGGGGACTTCTTCTGAAGCTTTCTTT. Protein product: CASSPNRGTSSEAFF.

This clone was observed a handful of times. Written as DNA, the CDR3 is TGTGCCAGCAGCACACCCCAGGGGATCAACACTGAAGCTTTCTTT. Protein product: CASSTPQGINTEAFF. This rearrangement joins TRBV7-9 to TRBJ1-1, with TRBD1 as a possible D gene (6 bases). Per the germline V gene, CDR1 is SEHNR and CDR2 is FQNEAQ (reference sequence). The ends were cut back, 5 bases at V and 2 bases at J, with 15 bases in the middle. The CDR3 loop spans 15 amino acids.

The rearrangement links TRBV6-1 to TRBJ1-2, with 10 positions matching TRBD1. The germline CDR1 and CDR2 sequences are MNHNS and SASEGT. With 3 bases clipped from V and 8 bases from J, the junction kept 9 bases outside the gene matches. This CDR3 is built from 15 residues. The CDR3 loop is CASSDRQGAIRGYTF. The CDR3 DNA sequence: TGTGCCAGCAGTGATCGACAGGGGGCTATCCGGGGCTACACCTTC.

This sequence joins TRBV6-1 and TRBJ1-2; D might be TRBD1 (6 bases). Germline V gives CDR1 MNHNS, CDR2 SASEGT. This CDR3 has 15 amino acids. Trimming stripped 3 bases from V and 3 bases from J, with 14 bases between. This chain's CDR3 is CASSDVTKGDYGYTF. DNA for the CDR3: TGTGCCAGCAGTGATGTGACAAAGGGGGACTATGGCTACACCTTC.

The chain combines TRBV28 with TRBJ2-5; 9 bases fit TRBD1. CDR1 is MDHEN and CDR2 is SYDVKM in the germline V gene. This CDR3 region has 14 residues. J gave up 6 bases and V 6 bases, and 8 bases lay outside the gene matches. This chain's CDR3 is CASRLTGGGKTQYF. The CDR3 bases are TGTGCCAGCAGACTTACAGGGGGCGGGAAGACCCAGTACTTC.

This clone was picked up a small number of times. This chain links TRBV4-1 with TRBJ2-7; 7 bases fit TRBD2. Germline trimming cut 0 bases from V and 5 bases from J; bases unmatched to any gene: 7. From germline, CDR1 is MGHRA and CDR2 YSYEKL. This CDR3 comprises 15 residues. The CDR3 DNA follows: TGCGCCAGCAGCCAAGACCCCTCGACTAGCAACGAGCAGTACTTC. Its translation is CASSQDPSTSNEQYF.

This chain connects TRBV5-1 to TRBJ1-2, with D possibly matching TRBD1 (6 bases). The CDR3 consists of 13 residues. Trimming took off 0 bases at V and 8 bases at J, with 11 bases between the two ends. The germline CDR1 and CDR2 sequences are SGHRS and YFSETQ. As DNA, the CDR3 is TGCGCCAGCAGCTTGGAGGGGGAGCGCGGCTACACCTTC. Residues: CASSLEGERGYTF.

The chain uses TRBV6-5 and TRBJ1-5; D gene uncertain. The CDR3 consists of 13 residues. Germline V gene data show CDR1 as MNHEY and CDR2 as SVGAGI. Trimming removed 5 bases at V and 4 bases at J, with 9 bases between. The CDR3 bases are TGTGCCAGCAGTAAACTTCGTAATCAGCCCCAGCATTTT. This translates into CASSKLRNQPQHF.

In its sample, this clone was seen once. The CDR3, as DNA: TGTGCCAGCAGCTCGCAGGGTACATCCTACGAGCAGTACTTC. This encodes CASSSQGTSYEQYF. The chain combines TRBV5-4 with TRBJ2-7; D might be TRBD1 (5 bases). Trimming shortened V by 3 bases and J by 1 base, and 11 bases separated the two germline ends. CDR1 is SGHNT, CDR2 YYREEE, per germline (reference sequence). This CDR3 comprises 14 residues.

In its sample, this clone was seen a few times. The J gene is TRBJ1-1, the V gene TRBV6-5, with D maybe TRBD1 (5 bases). The germline V gene has CDR1 MNHEY and CDR2 SVGAGI. The CDR3 consists of 11 residues. Trimming pared 7 bases from V and 8 bases from J, leaving 11 bases between. The CDR3 region is CASTQGPEAFF. The CDR3 nucleotides are TGTGCCAGCACGCAGGGTCCCGAAGCTTTCTTT.

The genes are TRBV28 and TRBJ1-4, with a weak D call TRBD1 (5 bases). The CDR3 contains 14 residues. The ends were cut back, 7 bases at V and 8 bases at J, with 17 bases in the middle. CDR1 and CDR2 from the germline V gene are MDHEN and SYDVKM. In nucleotides, the CDR3 is TGTGCCAGCACCCCTGGGGGGTCAGGGGAAAAACTGTTTTTT. Translating it yields CASTPGGSGEKLFF.

This chain connects TRBV12-3 or TRBV12-4 to TRBJ2-5; D perhaps matches TRBD2 (5 bases). This CDR3 has 12 residues. The V gene lost 5 bases and the J gene lost 9 bases, with 13 bases spanning the gap. The CDR3 region is CASSLGLSAQYF. CDR3 nucleotides: TGTGCCAGCAGTCTAGGACTGTCGGCCCAGTACTTC.

The rearrangement joins TRBV12-3 or TRBV12-4 to TRBJ1-5, with unresolved D. Trimming left V 6 bases short and J 2 bases short, with 8 bases between. The CDR3 is made up of 13 amino acids. The DNA for the CDR3 is TGTGCCAGCAGCCCTACAGGCAATCAGCCCCAGCATTTT. Its protein product is CASSPTGNQPQHF.

The V and J genes are TRBV13 and TRBJ1-2; D gene unclear. Germline-derived CDR1 and CDR2 are PRHDT and FYEKMQ (reference sequence). V lost 5 bases, J lost 6 bases, and 10 bases lay in between. This CDR3 is built from 12 residues. The CDR3 here is CASSEDKDGYTF. The DNA of the CDR3 is TGTGCCAGCAGCGAAGACAAGGATGGCTACACCTTC.

The genes are TRBV6-5 and TRBJ2-5; 11 positions match TRBD2. The germline gives CDR1 MNHEY, CDR2 SVGAGI. The CDR3 contains 15 residues. The J segment lost 2 bases and the V segment lost 5 bases, leaving 4 bases of the junction unmatched. This CDR3 is CASSRGTSGQETQYF. CDR3 DNA sequence: TGTGCCAGCAGTAGGGGGACTAGCGGACAAGAGACCCAGTACTTC.

V is TRBV7-3 and J is TRBJ2-7, with 11 bases matching TRBD2. Losses at the gene ends were 5 bases for V and 4 bases for J; bases not matched to a gene: 16. The CDR3 consists of 18 residues. Germline loops: CDR1 SGHTA, CDR2 FQGTGA. DNA for the CDR3: TGTGCCAGCAGCACCTCGGGAGGGGGCAGACTAGCGGGGTACGAGCAGTACTTC. This encodes CASSTSGGGRLAGYEQYF.

This clone occurred a few times. The chain has TRBV28 and TRBJ1-4, with 8 bases that match TRBD1. J gave up 1 base and V 4 bases, and 11 bases lay outside the gene matches. This CDR3 comprises 18 residues. Per the germline V gene, CDR1 is MDHEN and CDR2 is SYDVKM. The CDR3 spells CASSSRLRDRGTNEKLFF. CDR3 in DNA: TGTGCCAGCAGTTCTCGGTTACGCGACAGGGGAACTAATGAAAAACTGTTTTTT.

V and J are TRBV6-5 and TRBJ1-1; D ambiguous. Trimming took 0 bases from V and 0 from J, leaving 11 bases between them. CDR1 and CDR2 (germline): MNHEY, SVGAGI. The CDR3 has 16 residues. CDR3 loop: CASSYSRAEMNTEAFF. The CDR3 DNA follows: TGTGCCAGCAGTTACTCTCGCGCGGAGATGAACACTGAAGCTTTCTTT.

This clone was found once. This chain links TRBV28 with TRBJ1-2; 7 bases match TRBD1. This CDR3 comprises 13 residues. With V trimmed by 6 bases and J by 5 bases, 6 bases remained unmatched. Per the germline V gene, CDR1 is MDHEN and CDR2 is SYDVKM. This CDR3 reads CASRGTASYGYTF. In nucleotides, the CDR3 is TGTGCCAGCAGGGGGACAGCGAGTTATGGCTACACCTTC.

This clone has just a few counts. This chain uses TRBV2 with TRBJ1-5, with D perhaps matching TRBD1 (5 bases). From germline, CDR1 is SNHLY and CDR2 FYNNEI. With 2 bases removed from V and 3 bases from J, the gap between germline ends came to 11 bases. The CDR3 has 15 amino acids. Here the CDR3 DNA reads TGTGCCAGCAGTGAATACAGGATAGTCAATCAGCCCCAGCATTTT. It encodes CASSEYRIVNQPQHF. Looking up the rest from reference TRBV2 and TRBJ1-5 gives the full variable domain: EPEVTQTPSHQVTQMGQEVILRCVPISNHLYFYWYRQILGQKVEFLVSFYNNEISEKSEIFDDQFSVERPDGSNFTLKIRSTKLEDSAMYFCASSEYRIVNQPQHFGDGTRLSIL.

The genes are TRBV3-1 (or the pseudogene TRBV3-2) and TRBJ2-1, with TRBD2 matching over 9 bases. The V gene's germline CDR1 is LGHDT and CDR2 YNNKEL (reference sequence). This CDR3 spans 16 amino acids. The V and J ends lost 1 base and 7 bases, in that order; junction bases with no gene match: 8. The CDR3 DNA is TGTGCCAGCAGCCAAGTTCCTAGCGGGGTTTGGAATGAGCAGTTCTTC. It yields the protein CASSQVPSGVWNEQFF.

The chain uses TRBV19 and TRBJ1-3; TRBD1 matches 7 bases. The germline V gene encodes CDR1 LNHDA and CDR2 SQIVND (reference sequence). This CDR3 is built from 15 residues. Unmatched junction bases numbered 7, after V lost 8 bases and J lost 0 bases. CDR3: CASATQGRSGNTIYF. The CDR3 bases are TGTGCCAGTGCGACACAGGGGCGCTCTGGAAACACCATATATTTT.

The rearrangement links TRBV5-5 to TRBJ2-3; 10 bases line up with TRBD1. The CDR3 runs 15 residues. After removal of 2 bases from V and 3 bases from J, the junction contained 3 bases not matched to a gene. Germline CDR1 and CDR2: SGHKS and YYEKEE (reference sequence). DNA of the CDR3: TGTGCCAGCAGCTTCGACAGGGGGCTGACAGATACGCAGTATTTT. It yields the protein CASSFDRGLTDTQYF.